This T cell receptor beta chain was sequenced during a study of shared clonotypes between healthy human individuals. Study-wide context: Three plates were used per donor for CD4 naive, three for CD4 memory, two for CD8 naive and one for CD8 memory. Study outcomes and limitations: Compared with memory subsets, naive subsets generally had larger estimated richness. The small donor group covered limited genetic and exposure diversity.

The repertoire was sequenced with immunoSEQ multiplex PCR; TCRdb's copy has only in-frame clones and lacks some. This table holds 980,000 or so clones, approximately 80% found once. Germline lookup yields CDR1 SNHLY and CDR2 FYNNEI. The ends were cut back, 6 bases at V and 0 bases at J, with 8 bases in the middle. The CDR3 is 13 amino acids. CD4+ cells underwent separation, giving CD45RA+ naive and CD45RA-negative memory subsets. Comment on this clone: Its antigen is as yet unknown.

The chain combines TRBV2 with TRBJ1-1; possibly TRBD1 for D (6 bases). The sample was memory CD4+ T cells sorted from blood. Subset specified: CD45RA-negative fraction. The TCR sequence derives from a man younger than 35 in good health. CDR3 coding DNA: TGTGCCAGCAGCAGGGACATGAACACTGAAGCTTTCTTT. Its translation is CASSRDMNTEAFF. Looking up the rest from reference TRBV2 and TRBJ1-1 gives the full variable domain: EPEVTQTPSHQVTQMGQEVILRCVPISNHLYFYWYRQILGQKVEFLVSFYNNEISEKSEIFDDQFSVERPDGSNFTLKIRSTKLEDSAMYFCASSRDMNTEAFFGQGTRLTVV.